These T cell receptor beta chains were read from a single sample in a study of control samples from healthy donors and cancer patients. Assay used: immunoSEQ multiplex PCR; TCRdb lists only in-frame clones, some missing. The sample yields around 130,000 clones, 75% to 95% seen once. Sequenced sample: blood. The receptors were gathered from a man between 18 and 35 years old in good health. CDR3s include the opening cysteine and the closing phenylalanine or tryptophan. Each record gives: D gene, V gene, J gene, clone size, CDR3 DNA, CDR3 protein. The D gene is left open where the match is weak. The size field is filled for only some rows; it gives once, few, many or a size class.

NA	TRBV5-1	TRBJ2-1	NA	TGCGCCAGCAGCTTGGTGGGGTCACAATACAATGAGCAGTTCTTC	CASSLVGSQYNEQFF
NA	TRBV2	TRBJ1-5	NA	TGTGCCAGTGGGGCGGCGGAGGGTCAGCCCCAGCATTTT	CASGAAEGQPQHF
TRBD1	TRBV11-2	TRBJ1-3	NA	TGTGCCAGCAGCCAGGACAGGGCTGGAAACACCATATATTTT	CASSQDRAGNTIYF
NA	TRBV5-4	TRBJ2-3	NA	TGTGCCAGCAAGGAGTCTCGGCGGACAGATACGCAGTATTTT	CASKESRRTDTQYF
TRBD2	TRBV9	TRBJ2-3	NA	TGTGCCAGCAGCGCTAGCGGGGGGCACACAGATACGCAGTATTTT	CASSASGGHTDTQYF
NA	TRBV29-1	TRBJ2-5	NA	TGCAGCCTTGTAGGACGGCAGGGGACAGAGACCCAGTACTTC	CSLVGRQGTETQYF
NA	TRBV7-9	TRBJ1-2	NA	TGTGCCAGCAGCCCCGGACTCTATGGCTACACCTTC	CASSPGLYGYTF
NA	TRBV6-1	TRBJ1-1	NA	TGTGCCAGCAGTGAAGCGTACACTGAAGCTTTCTTT	CASSEAYTEAFF
TRBD1	TRBV10-3	TRBJ1-5	few	TGTGCCATCAGTGACCACGACAGGGGCGGACAGCCCCAGCATTTT	CAISDHDRGGQPQHF
NA	TRBV5-4	TRBJ1-2	once	TGTGCCAGCAGCTTGAGGCGGGGCTATGGCTACACCTTC	CASSLRRGYGYTF
NA	TRBV30	TRBJ1-6	NA	TGTGCTTTATCGTCTGACCGGTATAATTCACCCCTCCACTTT	CALSSDRYNSPLHF